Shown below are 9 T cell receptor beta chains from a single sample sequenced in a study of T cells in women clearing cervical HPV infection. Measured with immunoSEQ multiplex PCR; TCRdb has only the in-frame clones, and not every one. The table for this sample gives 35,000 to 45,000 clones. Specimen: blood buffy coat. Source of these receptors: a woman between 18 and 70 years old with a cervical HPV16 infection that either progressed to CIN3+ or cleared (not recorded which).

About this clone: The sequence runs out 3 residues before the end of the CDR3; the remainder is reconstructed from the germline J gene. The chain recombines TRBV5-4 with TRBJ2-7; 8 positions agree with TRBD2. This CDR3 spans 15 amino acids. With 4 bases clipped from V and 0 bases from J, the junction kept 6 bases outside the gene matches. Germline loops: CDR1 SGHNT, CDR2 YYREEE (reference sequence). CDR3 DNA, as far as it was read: TGTGCCAGCAGCCCCTTCAGCGGGAGCTCCTACGAG. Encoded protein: CASSPFSGSSYE. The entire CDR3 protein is CASSPFSGSSYEQYF.

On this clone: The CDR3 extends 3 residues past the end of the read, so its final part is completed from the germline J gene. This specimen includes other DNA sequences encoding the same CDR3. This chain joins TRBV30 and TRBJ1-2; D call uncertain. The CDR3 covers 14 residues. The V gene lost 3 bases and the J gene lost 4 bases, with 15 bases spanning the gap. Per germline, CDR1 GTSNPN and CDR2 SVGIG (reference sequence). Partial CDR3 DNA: TGTGCCTGGAGGCCGACTTCCCGAGGCTATGGC. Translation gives CAWRPTSRGYG. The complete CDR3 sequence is CAWRPTSRGYGYTF. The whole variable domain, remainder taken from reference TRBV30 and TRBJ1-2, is SQTIHQWPATLVQPVGSPLSLECTVEGTSNPNLYWYRQAAGRGLQLLFYSVGIGQISSEVPQNLSASRPQDRQFILSSKKLLLSDSGFYLCAWRPTSRGYGYTFGSGTRLTVV.

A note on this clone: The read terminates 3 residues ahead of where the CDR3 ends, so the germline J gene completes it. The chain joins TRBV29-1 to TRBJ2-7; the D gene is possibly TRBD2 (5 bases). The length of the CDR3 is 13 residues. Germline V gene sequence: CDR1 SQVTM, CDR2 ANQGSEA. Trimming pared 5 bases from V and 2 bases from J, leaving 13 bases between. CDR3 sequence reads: CSVRTAYTYEQYF. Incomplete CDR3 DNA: TGCAGCGTTCGGACTGCCTACACCTACGAG.

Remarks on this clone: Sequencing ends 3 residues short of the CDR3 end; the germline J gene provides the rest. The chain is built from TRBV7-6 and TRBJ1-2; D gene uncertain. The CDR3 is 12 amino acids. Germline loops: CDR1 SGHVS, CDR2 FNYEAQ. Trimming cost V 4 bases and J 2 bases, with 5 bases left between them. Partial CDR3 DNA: TGTGCCAGCAGCTCCAGAAACTATGGC. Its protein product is CASSSRNYG. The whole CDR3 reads CASSSRNYGYTF.

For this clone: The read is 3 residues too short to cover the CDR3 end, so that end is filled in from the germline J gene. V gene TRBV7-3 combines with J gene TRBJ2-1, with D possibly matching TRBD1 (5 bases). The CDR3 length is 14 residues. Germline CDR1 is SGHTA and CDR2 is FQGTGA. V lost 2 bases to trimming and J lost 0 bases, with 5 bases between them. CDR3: CASSLGASYNEQFF. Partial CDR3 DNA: TGTGCCAGCAGCTTAGGGGCCTCCTACAATGAG.

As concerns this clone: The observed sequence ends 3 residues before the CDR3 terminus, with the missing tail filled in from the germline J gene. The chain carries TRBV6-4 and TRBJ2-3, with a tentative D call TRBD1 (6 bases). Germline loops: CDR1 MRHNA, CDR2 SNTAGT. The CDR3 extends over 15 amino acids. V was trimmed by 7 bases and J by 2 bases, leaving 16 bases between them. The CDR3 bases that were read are TGTGCCAGCACCCAGCAGGGGTCCTTCACAGATACG. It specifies CASTQQGSFTDT. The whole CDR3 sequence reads CASTQQGSFTDTQYF.

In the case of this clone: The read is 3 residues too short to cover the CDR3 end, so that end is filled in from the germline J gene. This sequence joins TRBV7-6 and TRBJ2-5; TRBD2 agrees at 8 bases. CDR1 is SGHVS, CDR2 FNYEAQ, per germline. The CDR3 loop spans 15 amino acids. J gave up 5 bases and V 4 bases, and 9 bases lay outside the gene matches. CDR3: CASSSAGTSRETQYF. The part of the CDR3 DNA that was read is TGTGCCAGCAGCTCCGCCGGGACTAGTAGGGAGACC.

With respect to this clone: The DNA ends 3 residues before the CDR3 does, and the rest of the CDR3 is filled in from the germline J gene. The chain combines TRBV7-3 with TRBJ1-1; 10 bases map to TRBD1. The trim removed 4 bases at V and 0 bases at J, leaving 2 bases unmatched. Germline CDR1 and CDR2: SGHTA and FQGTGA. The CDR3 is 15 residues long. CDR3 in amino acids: CASSWGQGMNTEAFF. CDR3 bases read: TGTGCCAGCAGCTGGGGACAGGGGATGAACACTGAA.

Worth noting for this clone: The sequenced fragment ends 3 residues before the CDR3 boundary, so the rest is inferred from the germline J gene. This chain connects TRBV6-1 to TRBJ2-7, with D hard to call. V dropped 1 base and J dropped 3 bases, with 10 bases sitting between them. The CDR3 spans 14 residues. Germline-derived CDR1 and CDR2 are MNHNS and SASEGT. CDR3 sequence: CASSEGLGNYEQYF. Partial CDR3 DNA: TGTGCCAGCAGTGAAGGGCTGGGCAACTACGAG.